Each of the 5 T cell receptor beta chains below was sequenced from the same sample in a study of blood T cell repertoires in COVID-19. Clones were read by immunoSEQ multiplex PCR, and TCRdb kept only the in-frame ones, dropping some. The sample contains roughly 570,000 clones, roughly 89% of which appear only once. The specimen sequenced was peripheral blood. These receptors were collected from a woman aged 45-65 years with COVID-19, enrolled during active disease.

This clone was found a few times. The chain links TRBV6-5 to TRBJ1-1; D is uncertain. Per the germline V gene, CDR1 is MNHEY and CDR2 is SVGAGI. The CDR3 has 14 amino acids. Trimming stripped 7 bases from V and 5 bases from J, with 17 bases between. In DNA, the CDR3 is TGTGCCAGCATTCAAACCGGGAGACGGACTGAAGCTTTCTTT. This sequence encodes CASIQTGRRTEAFF.

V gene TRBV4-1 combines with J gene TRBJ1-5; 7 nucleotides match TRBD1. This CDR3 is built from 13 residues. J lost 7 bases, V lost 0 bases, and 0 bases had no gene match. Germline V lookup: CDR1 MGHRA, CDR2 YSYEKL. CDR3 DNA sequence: TGCGCCAGCAGCCAAGAACAGGGGCAGCCCCAGCATTTT. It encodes CASSQEQGQPQHF.

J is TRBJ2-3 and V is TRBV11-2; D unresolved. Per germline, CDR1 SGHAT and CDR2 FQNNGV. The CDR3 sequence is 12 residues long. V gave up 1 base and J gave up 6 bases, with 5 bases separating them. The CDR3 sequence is CASSLVVDTQYF. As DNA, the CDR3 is TGTGCCAGCAGCTTAGTAGTTGATACGCAGTATTTT.

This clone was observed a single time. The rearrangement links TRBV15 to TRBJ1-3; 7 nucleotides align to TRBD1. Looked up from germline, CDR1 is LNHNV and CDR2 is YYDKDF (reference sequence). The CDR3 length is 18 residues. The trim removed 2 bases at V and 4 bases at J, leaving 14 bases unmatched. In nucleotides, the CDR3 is TGTGCCACCAGCAGACCCGGGACAGACGGCTCTAGGGGAAACACCATATATTTT. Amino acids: CATSRPGTDGSRGNTIYF.

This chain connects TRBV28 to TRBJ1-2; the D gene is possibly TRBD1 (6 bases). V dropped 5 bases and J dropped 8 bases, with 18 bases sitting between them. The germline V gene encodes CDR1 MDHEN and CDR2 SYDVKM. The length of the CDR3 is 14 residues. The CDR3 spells CASSPGRGLYGYTF. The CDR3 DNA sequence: TGTGCCAGCAGTCCTGGCAGGGGCTTGTACGGCTACACCTTC.